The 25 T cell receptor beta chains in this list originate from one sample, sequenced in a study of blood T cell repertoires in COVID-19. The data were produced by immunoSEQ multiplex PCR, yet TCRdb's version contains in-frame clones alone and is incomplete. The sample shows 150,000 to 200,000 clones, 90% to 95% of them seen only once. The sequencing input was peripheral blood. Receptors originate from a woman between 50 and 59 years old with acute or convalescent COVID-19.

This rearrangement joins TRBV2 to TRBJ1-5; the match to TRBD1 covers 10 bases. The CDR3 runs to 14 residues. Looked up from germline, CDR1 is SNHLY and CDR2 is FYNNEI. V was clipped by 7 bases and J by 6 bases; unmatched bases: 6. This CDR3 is CASIRDRGGQPQHF. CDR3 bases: TGTGCCAGCATAAGGGACAGGGGAGGTCAGCCCCAGCATTTT.

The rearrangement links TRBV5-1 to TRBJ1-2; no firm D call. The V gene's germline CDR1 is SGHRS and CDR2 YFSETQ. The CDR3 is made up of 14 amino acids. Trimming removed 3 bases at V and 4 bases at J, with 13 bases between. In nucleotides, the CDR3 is TGCGCCAGCAGCTATTCGTCAGGATCCTATGGCTACACCTTC. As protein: CASSYSSGSYGYTF.

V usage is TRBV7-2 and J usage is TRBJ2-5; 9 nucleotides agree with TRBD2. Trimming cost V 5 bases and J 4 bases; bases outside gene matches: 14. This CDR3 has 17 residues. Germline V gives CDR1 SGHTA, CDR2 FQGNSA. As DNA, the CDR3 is TGTGCCAGCAGCCCGAACGAGCACTATAGCGGGGGAGAGACCCAGTACTTC. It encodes CASSPNEHYSGGETQYF.

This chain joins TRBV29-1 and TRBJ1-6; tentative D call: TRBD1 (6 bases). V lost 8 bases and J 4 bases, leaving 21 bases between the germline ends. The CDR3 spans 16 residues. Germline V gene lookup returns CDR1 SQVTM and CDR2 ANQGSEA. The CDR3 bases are TGCAGCTCCAAGGAGGACAGTCAGCGTTATAATTCACCCCTCCACTTT. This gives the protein CSSKEDSQRYNSPLHF.

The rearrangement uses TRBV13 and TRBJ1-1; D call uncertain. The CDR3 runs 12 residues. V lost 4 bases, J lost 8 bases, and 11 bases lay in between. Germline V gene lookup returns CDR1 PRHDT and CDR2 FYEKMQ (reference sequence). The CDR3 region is CASSYPLGEAFF. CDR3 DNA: TGTGCCAGCAGCTACCCCCTCGGGGAAGCTTTCTTT.

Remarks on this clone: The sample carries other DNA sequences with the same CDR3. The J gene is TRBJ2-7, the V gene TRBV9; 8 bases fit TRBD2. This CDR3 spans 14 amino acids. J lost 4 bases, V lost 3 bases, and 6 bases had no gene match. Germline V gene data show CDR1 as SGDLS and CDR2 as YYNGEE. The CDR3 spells CASSAGTGGYEQYF. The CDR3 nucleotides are TGTGCCAGCAGCGCCGGGACGGGAGGGTACGAGCAGTACTTC.

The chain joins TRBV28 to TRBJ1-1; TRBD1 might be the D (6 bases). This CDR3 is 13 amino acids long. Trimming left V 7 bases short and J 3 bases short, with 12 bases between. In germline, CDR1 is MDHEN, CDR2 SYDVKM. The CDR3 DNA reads TGTGCCAGCACCTTGGGGGGGCACACTGAAGCTTTCTTT. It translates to CASTLGGHTEAFF.

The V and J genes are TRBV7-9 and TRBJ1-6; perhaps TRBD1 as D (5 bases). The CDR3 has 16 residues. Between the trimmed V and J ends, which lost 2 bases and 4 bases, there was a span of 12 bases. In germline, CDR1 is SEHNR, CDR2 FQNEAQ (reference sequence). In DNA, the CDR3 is TGTGCCAGCAGCTTATCGGGTGCAGGGTATAATTCACCCCTCCACTTT. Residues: CASSLSGAGYNSPLHF. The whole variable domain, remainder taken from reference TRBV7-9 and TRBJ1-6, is DTGVSQNPRHKITKRGQNVTFRCDPISEHNRLYWYRQTLGQGPEFLTYFQNEAQLEKSRLLSDRFSAERPKGSFSTLEIQRTEQGDSAMYLCASSLSGAGYNSPLHFGNGTRLTVT.

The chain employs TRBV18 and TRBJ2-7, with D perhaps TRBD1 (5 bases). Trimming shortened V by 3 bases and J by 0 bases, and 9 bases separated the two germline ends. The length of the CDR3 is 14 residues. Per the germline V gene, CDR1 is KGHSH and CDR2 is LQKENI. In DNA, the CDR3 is TGTGCCAGCTCACCCCAGGGCTACTCCTACGAGCAGTACTTC. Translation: CASSPQGYSYEQYF.

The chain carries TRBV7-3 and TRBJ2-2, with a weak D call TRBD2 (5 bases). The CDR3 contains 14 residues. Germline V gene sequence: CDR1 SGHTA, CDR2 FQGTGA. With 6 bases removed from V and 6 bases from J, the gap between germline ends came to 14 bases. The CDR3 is CASREGTGAGELFF. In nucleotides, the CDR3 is TGTGCCAGCAGAGAGGGCACCGGGGCCGGGGAGCTGTTTTTT.

CDR3 bases: TGTGCCAGCATCGAGGACATGAACACTGAAGCTTTCTTT. Its translation: CASIEDMNTEAFF. This chain links TRBV7-2 with TRBJ1-1; the D gene is possibly TRBD1 (5 bases). Germline loops: CDR1 SGHTA, CDR2 FQGNSA. V was clipped by 7 bases and J by 0 bases, with 9 bases between them. This CDR3 contains 13 residues.

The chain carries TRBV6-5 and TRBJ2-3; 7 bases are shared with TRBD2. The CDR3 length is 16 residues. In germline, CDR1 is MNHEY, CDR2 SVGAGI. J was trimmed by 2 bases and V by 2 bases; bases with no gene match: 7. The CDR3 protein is CASSYGGGAFTDTQYF. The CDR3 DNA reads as TGTGCCAGCAGTTACGGCGGGGGTGCGTTCACAGATACGCAGTATTTT.

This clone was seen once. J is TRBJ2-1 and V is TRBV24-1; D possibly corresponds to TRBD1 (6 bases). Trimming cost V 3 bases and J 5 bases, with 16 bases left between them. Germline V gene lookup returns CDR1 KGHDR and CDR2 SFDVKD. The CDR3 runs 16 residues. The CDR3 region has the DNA TGTGCCACCAGTGATCTGGGCAGGGGCCGCAACAATGAGCAGTTCTTC. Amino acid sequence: CATSDLGRGRNNEQFF.

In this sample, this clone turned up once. The CDR3 sequence: CASSPVLYNSPLHF. In DNA form, the CDR3 reads TGTGCCAGCAGCCCGGTCCTCTATAATTCACCCCTCCACTTT. The chain combines TRBV7-9 with TRBJ1-6; D remains unclear. The V gene lost 5 bases and the J gene lost 3 bases, with 8 bases spanning the gap. In germline, CDR1 is SEHNR, CDR2 FQNEAQ (reference sequence). The CDR3 runs to 14 residues.

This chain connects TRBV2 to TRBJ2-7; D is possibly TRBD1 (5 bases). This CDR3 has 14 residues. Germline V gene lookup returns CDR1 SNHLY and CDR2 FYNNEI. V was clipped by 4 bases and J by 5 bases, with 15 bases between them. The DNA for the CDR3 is TGTGCCAGCAGTGTATTAGGGGTGGGTAACGAGCAGTACTTC. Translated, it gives CASSVLGVGNEQYF. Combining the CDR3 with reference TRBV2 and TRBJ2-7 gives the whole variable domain EPEVTQTPSHQVTQMGQEVILRCVPISNHLYFYWYRQILGQKVEFLVSFYNNEISEKSEIFDDQFSVERPDGSNFTLKIRSTKLEDSAMYFCASSVLGVGNEQYFGPGTRLTVT.

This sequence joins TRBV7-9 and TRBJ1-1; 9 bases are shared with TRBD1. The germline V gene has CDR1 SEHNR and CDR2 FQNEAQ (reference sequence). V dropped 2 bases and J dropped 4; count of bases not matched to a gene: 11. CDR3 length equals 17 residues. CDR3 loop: CASSLLSGTGKRTEAFF. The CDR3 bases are TGTGCCAGCAGCTTACTCTCCGGGACAGGGAAGCGCACTGAAGCTTTCTTT. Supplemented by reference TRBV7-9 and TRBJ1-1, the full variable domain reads DTGVSQNPRHKITKRGQNVTFRCDPISEHNRLYWYRQTLGQGPEFLTYFQNEAQLEKSRLLSDRFSAERPKGSFSTLEIQRTEQGDSAMYLCASSLLSGTGKRTEAFFGQGTRLTVV.

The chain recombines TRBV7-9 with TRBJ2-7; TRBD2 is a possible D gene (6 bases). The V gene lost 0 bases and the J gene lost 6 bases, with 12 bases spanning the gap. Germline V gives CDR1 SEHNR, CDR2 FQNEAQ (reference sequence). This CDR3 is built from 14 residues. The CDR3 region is CASSLAEGSGEQYF. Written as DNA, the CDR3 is TGTGCCAGCAGCTTAGCGGAGGGCTCGGGCGAGCAGTACTTC. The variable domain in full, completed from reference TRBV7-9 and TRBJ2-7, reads DTGVSQNPRHKITKRGQNVTFRCDPISEHNRLYWYRQTLGQGPEFLTYFQNEAQLEKSRLLSDRFSAERPKGSFSTLEIQRTEQGDSAMYLCASSLAEGSGEQYFGPGTRLTVT.

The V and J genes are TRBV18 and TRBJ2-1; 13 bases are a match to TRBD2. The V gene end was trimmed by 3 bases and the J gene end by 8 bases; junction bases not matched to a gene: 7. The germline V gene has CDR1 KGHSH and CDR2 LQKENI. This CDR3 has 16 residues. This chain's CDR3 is CASSPGTSGIVDEQFF. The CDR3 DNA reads TGTGCCAGCTCACCTGGGACTAGCGGGATAGTTGATGAGCAGTTCTTC. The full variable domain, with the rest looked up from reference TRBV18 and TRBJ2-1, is NAGVMQNPRHLVRRRGQEARLRCSPMKGHSHVYWYRQLPEEGLKFMVYLQKENIIDESGMPKERFSAEFPKEGPSILRIQQVVRGDSAAYFCASSPGTSGIVDEQFFGPGTRLTVL.

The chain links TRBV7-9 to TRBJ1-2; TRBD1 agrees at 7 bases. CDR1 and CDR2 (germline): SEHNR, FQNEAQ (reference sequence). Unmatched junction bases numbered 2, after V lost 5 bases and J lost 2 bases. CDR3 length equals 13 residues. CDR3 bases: TGTGCCAGCAGCAGGGACAGCAACTATGGCTACACCTTC. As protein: CASSRDSNYGYTF.

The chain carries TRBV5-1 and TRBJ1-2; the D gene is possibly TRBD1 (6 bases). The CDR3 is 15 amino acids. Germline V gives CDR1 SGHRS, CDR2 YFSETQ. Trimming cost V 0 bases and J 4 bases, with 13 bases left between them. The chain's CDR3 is CASSLDKTGPYGYTF. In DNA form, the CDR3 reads TGCGCCAGCAGCTTGGATAAAACAGGGCCCTATGGCTACACCTTC.

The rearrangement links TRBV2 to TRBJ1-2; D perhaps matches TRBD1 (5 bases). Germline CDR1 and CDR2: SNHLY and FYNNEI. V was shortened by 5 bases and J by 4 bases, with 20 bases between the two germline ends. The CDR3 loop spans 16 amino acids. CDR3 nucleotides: TGTGCCAGCAGTCGACCTGGAGGGGCTTATTCCTATGGCTACACCTTC. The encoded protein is CASSRPGGAYSYGYTF.

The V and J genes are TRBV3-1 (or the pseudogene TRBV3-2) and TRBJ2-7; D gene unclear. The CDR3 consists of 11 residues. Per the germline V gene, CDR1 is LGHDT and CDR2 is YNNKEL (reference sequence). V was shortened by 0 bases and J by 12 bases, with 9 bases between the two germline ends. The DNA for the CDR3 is TGTGCCAGCAGCCAAGAATACCTAGTGTACTTC. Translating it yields CASSQEYLVYF.

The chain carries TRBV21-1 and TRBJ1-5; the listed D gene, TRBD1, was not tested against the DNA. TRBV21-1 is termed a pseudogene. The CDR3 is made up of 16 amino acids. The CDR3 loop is CASSETGGANNQPQHF. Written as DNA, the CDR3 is TGTGCCAGCAGCGAGACAGGGGGCGCGAACAATCAGCCCCAGCATTTT.

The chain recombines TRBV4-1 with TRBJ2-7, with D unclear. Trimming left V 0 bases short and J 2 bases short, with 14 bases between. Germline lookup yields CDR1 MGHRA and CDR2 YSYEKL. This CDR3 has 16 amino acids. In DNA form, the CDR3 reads TGCGCCAGCAGCCAAGATAGGAACCTTGGAGCCTACGAGCAGTACTTC. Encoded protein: CASSQDRNLGAYEQYF.

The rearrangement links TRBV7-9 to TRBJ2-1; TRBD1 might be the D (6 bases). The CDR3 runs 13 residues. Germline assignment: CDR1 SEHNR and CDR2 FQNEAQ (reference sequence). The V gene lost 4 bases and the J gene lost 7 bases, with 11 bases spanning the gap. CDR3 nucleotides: TGTGCCAGCAGCTCGGCGGACAGTAATGAGCAGTTCTTC. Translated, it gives CASSSADSNEQFF.